These T cell receptor beta chains were read from a single sample in a study of CD8 T cells in ankylosing spondylitis. TCRdb analysed the 5' RACE reads with MiXCR anew, one entry per CDR3 protein. The table shows roughly 700,000 distinct CDR3 sequences, with 15% to 20% occurring only once. The material sequenced was blood, either unsorted or a sorted T cell fraction (not recorded which). The receptor source for this set is a male donor with ankylosing spondylitis. The CDR3 runs from the conserved cysteine through the conserved F or W. The order of the fields is D gene, J gene, V gene, CDR3 protein. D genes are given only for firm matches.

D gene: TRBD2
J gene: TRBJ2-1
V gene: TRBV19
CDR3 protein: CASSLAGGPHNEQFF

D gene: .
J gene: TRBJ1-4
V gene: TRBV3-1
CDR3 protein: CASSQAGTILFF

D gene: TRBD1
J gene: TRBJ2-7
V gene: TRBV5-5
CDR3 protein: CASSVTGESYREQYF

D gene: .
J gene: TRBJ2-5
V gene: TRBV6-5
CDR3 protein: CASSSHFASVETQYF

D gene: TRBD2
J gene: TRBJ2-2
V gene: TRBV5-1
CDR3 protein: CASSLWLAGGTTGELFF

D gene: .
J gene: TRBJ1-1
V gene: TRBV6-1
CDR3 protein: CASSLGSYLMNTEAFF

D gene: TRBD2
J gene: TRBJ2-5
V gene: TRBV20-1
CDR3 protein: CSASPGLAGARTKKTQYF

D gene: .
J gene: TRBJ1-2
V gene: TRBV7-8
CDR3 protein: CASSLDRLYGYTF

D gene: .
J gene: TRBJ2-7
V gene: TRBV16
CDR3 protein: CASSQSAAGLSYEQYF

D gene: TRBD2
J gene: TRBJ2-7
V gene: TRBV5-1
CDR3 protein: CASSSGLGGYEQYF

D gene: TRBD2
J gene: TRBJ2-3
V gene: TRBV7-9
CDR3 protein: CASSPGLAAYSDTQYF

D gene: .
J gene: TRBJ2-3
V gene: TRBV6-1
CDR3 protein: CASGWFADTQYF

D gene: TRBD2
J gene: TRBJ2-5
V gene: TRBV5-1
CDR3 protein: CASSRGLAGVVQETQYF

D gene: .
J gene: TRBJ2-7
V gene: TRBV29-1
CDR3 protein: CSARSAESYEQYF

D gene: .
J gene: TRBJ2-5
V gene: TRBV10-3
CDR3 protein: CAISGPPGTSQETQYF